A single sample gave rise to the 31 T cell receptor beta chains below, sequenced in a study of beta chain features in type 1 diabetes. These receptors are not linked to any known antigen. Study-wide results and caveats: All four CD4+ subsets of Type 1 diabetes patients contained TCRB CDR3s that were moderately but significantly shorter.

Expressed TCRB transcripts were sequenced, since all the RNA that had been isolated was reverse transcribed. The method was immunoSEQ multiplex PCR; TCRdb's version includes in-frame clones alone and lacks a portion of them. Here the sample spans about 340,000 clones, about a tenth being singletons. Sequencing was done on a sample of central memory CD4+ T cells from blood. The receptors shown here come from a man aged 25-40 years with type 1 diabetes.

This clone was seen at least ten times. V usage is TRBV9 and J usage is TRBJ1-3; D gene ambiguous. This CDR3 is built from 16 residues. Germline assignment: CDR1 SGDLS and CDR2 YYNGEE. Trimming cost V 1 base and J 0 bases, with 11 bases left between them. CDR3 region: CASSVLAGSSGNTIYF. DNA for the CDR3: TGTGCCAGCAGCGTACTGGCGGGAAGCTCTGGAAACACCATATATTTT.

This clone was found many times. This rearrangement joins TRBV28 to TRBJ2-3; 9 bases match TRBD1. The CDR3 runs to 13 residues. The junction had 5 bases not matched to a gene; V was cut back by 8 bases and J by 5 bases. Germline V CDR1 and CDR2: MDHEN, SYDVKM. CDR3 region: CASVQGAEDTQYF. Here the CDR3 DNA reads TGTGCCAGCGTACAGGGGGCGGAAGATACGCAGTATTTT.

J is TRBJ1-2 and V is TRBV5-6; D possibly corresponds to TRBD1 (5 bases). Trimming left V 3 bases short and J 8 bases short, with 14 bases between. Germline V gene data show CDR1 as SGHDT and CDR2 as YYEEEE. CDR3 length equals 13 residues. The CDR3 nucleotides are TGTGCCAGCAGCTCACCCCGGGACCCCGGCTACACCTTC. Translation gives CASSSPRDPGYTF.

Only a few counts were recorded for this clone. The rearrangement joins TRBV11-2 to TRBJ1-6; 7 bases line up with TRBD1. V lost 3 bases and J lost 6; bases outside the gene matches: 11. Germline CDR1 is SGHAT and CDR2 is FQNNGV. The CDR3 consists of 17 residues. CDR3 in amino acids: CASSLFTGRGGNSPLHF. Written as DNA, the CDR3 is TGTGCCAGCAGCTTGTTTACGGGCAGGGGGGGTAATTCACCCCTCCACTTT. The variable domain in full, completed from reference TRBV11-2 and TRBJ1-6, reads EAGVAQSPRYKIIEKRQSVAFWCNPISGHATLYWYQQILGQGPKLLIQFQNNGVVDDSQLPKDRFSAERLKGVDSTLKIQPAKLEDSAVYLCASSLFTGRGGNSPLHFGNGTRLTVT.

This clone was observed a handful of times. This chain connects TRBV19 to TRBJ1-2; D unclear. V lost 7 bases and J 5 bases, leaving 20 bases between the germline ends. The CDR3 is 15 amino acids. Germline V CDR1 and CDR2: LNHDA, SQIVND (reference sequence). The chain's CDR3 is CASTPGEQYGYGYTF. The CDR3 coding sequence is TGTGCCAGTACCCCCGGGGAACAGTACGGGTATGGCTACACCTTC.

This chain uses TRBV11-2 with TRBJ1-5; no clear D gene. CDR1 and CDR2 from the germline V gene are SGHAT and FQNNGV. V was clipped by 1 base and J by 2 bases, with 9 bases between them. The CDR3 sequence is 15 residues long. CDR3 region: CASSLAVGGNQPQHF. In DNA, the CDR3 is TGTGCCAGCAGCTTAGCGGTTGGGGGCAATCAGCCCCAGCATTTT.

As to this clone: This sample also contains other DNA sequences that code for the same CDR3. This chain links TRBV10-3 with TRBJ2-7; perhaps TRBD2 as D (6 bases). The CDR3 contains 14 residues. The germline V gene encodes CDR1 ENHRY and CDR2 SYGVKD. Trimming cost V 1 base and J 0 bases, with 7 bases left between them. The CDR3 coding sequence is TGTGCCATCAGTGAGTACGGGAGCTCCTACGAGCAGTACTTC. It specifies CAISEYGSSYEQYF.

The genes are TRBV2 and TRBJ1-6; D unclear. The length of the CDR3 is 14 residues. CDR1 is SNHLY, CDR2 FYNNEI, per germline. The V end lost 5 bases, the J end lost 10 bases, and 15 bases lay between the germline ends. CDR3 DNA: TGTGCCAGCAGTCCTACCGCCGGGCAATCACCCCTCCACTTT. It encodes CASSPTAGQSPLHF.

This clone was picked up a small number of times. This chain links TRBV4-3 with TRBJ1-2; D might be TRBD1 (5 bases). This CDR3 has 14 residues. V lost 0 bases, J lost 6 bases, and 11 bases lay in between. Germline V gives CDR1 LGHNA, CDR2 YSLEER. CDR3 in amino acids: CASSQDPGNDGYTF. CDR3 nucleotide sequence: TGCGCCAGCAGCCAAGATCCAGGGAATGATGGCTACACCTTC.

The chain recombines TRBV2 with TRBJ1-4; no definite D call. The germline V gene encodes CDR1 SNHLY and CDR2 FYNNEI. V was cut by 2 bases and J by 13 bases, with 11 bases left in between. The CDR3 loop spans 12 amino acids. CDR3 sequence (DNA): TGTGCCAGCAGTGAACCTCCCTTAGGACTGTTTTTT. Translated: CASSEPPLGLFF.

The rearrangement uses TRBV13 and TRBJ2-3; 9 bases are shared with TRBD1. With 4 bases clipped from V and 0 bases from J, the junction kept 5 bases outside the gene matches. The CDR3 spans 16 residues. CDR1 is PRHDT and CDR2 is FYEKMQ in the germline V gene (reference sequence). Here the CDR3 reads CASSYRGRTSTDTQYF. In DNA form, the CDR3 reads TGTGCCAGCAGCTACAGGGGGCGAACGAGCACAGATACGCAGTATTTT.

The chain carries TRBV9 and TRBJ1-5; D might be TRBD1 (6 bases). Trimming took 1 base from V and 3 from J, leaving 8 bases between them. The germline gives CDR1 SGDLS, CDR2 YYNGEE. The CDR3 totals 14 residues. Here the CDR3 reads CASSVTGLNQPQHF. The DNA for the CDR3 is TGTGCCAGCAGCGTAACAGGGCTCAATCAGCCCCAGCATTTT.

As for this clone: The identical CDR3 is also encoded by other nucleotide sequences in the sample. CDR3 residues: CASSLEGGNIQYF. CDR3 coding DNA: TGTGCCAGCAGCCTCGAAGGGGGAAACATTCAGTACTTC. This chain joins TRBV5-4 and TRBJ2-4, with a tentative D call TRBD1 (6 bases). The germline V gene encodes CDR1 SGHNT and CDR2 YYREEE (reference sequence). The CDR3 has 13 residues. Trimming removed 4 bases from V and 6 bases from J, with 11 bases in between.

The rearrangement links TRBV30 to TRBJ1-1; D perhaps matches TRBD1 (5 bases). This CDR3 is 14 amino acids long. Trimming shortened V by 2 bases and J by 1 base, and 11 bases separated the two germline ends. CDR1 and CDR2 from the germline V gene are GTSNPN and SVGIG (reference sequence). The CDR3 region has the DNA TGTGCCTGGAGTTTGAAGGGGACGAACACTGAAGCTTTCTTT. Its translation: CAWSLKGTNTEAFF.

In regard to this clone: Additional DNA sequences in this sample encode the identical CDR3. This chain links TRBV2 with TRBJ1-1, with D unclear. V lost 3 bases, J lost 4 bases, and 9 bases lay in between. Germline CDR1 is SNHLY and CDR2 is FYNNEI. This CDR3 has 13 amino acids. CDR3 sequence reads: CASSESGGTEAFF. As DNA, the CDR3 is TGTGCCAGCAGTGAGTCAGGAGGCACTGAAGCTTTCTTT.

This clone turned up a few times. V is TRBV5-4 and J is TRBJ2-7; the D is unclear. Germline V lookup: CDR1 SGHNT, CDR2 YYREEE (reference sequence). V was trimmed by 4 bases and J by 1 base, leaving 6 bases between them. The length of the CDR3 is 12 residues. As DNA, the CDR3 is TGTGCCAGCAGCAAGGAGTCCTACGAGCAGTACTTC. It yields the protein CASSKESYEQYF. Supplemented by reference TRBV5-4 and TRBJ2-7, the full variable domain reads ETGVTQSPTHLIKTRGQQVTLRCSSQSGHNTVSWYQQALGQGPQFIFQYYREEENGRGNFPPRFSGLQFPNYSSELNVNALELDDSALYLCASSKESYEQYFGPGTRLTVT.

This clone appeared a few times. The V gene is TRBV27, the J gene TRBJ2-7; 7 bases map to TRBD2. The CDR3 is 12 residues long. Trimming took 10 bases from V and 3 from J; bases not matched to a gene: 6. CDR1 and CDR2 (germline): MNHEY, SMNVEV (reference sequence). Written as DNA, the CDR3 is TGTGCCATCCGACTAGCTTACTACGAGCAGTACTTC. Protein product: CAIRLAYYEQYF.

This clone was found a few times. The V call is TRBV19, the J call TRBJ2-1; TRBD2 agrees at 11 bases. The ends lost 6 bases at V and 9 bases at J; junction bases unmatched: 7. There are 14 residues in the CDR3. The germline CDR1 and CDR2 sequences are LNHDA and SQIVND (reference sequence). CDR3 DNA: TGTGCCAGTAGCTTAGCGGGGGGGCAGGGTGAGCAGTTCTTC. Translation: CASSLAGGQGEQFF.

This clone appeared a few times. CDR3 DNA sequence: TGTGCCAGCAGTTTATCCCCCCGGGGGCGGATTAGCACCGGGGAGCTGTTTTTT. It is translated as CASSLSPRGRISTGELFF. The V call is TRBV28, the J call TRBJ2-2, with D perhaps TRBD1 or TRBD2 (6 bases each). Germline CDR1 and CDR2: MDHEN and SYDVKM. The CDR3 consists of 18 residues. Between the trimmed V and J ends, which lost 1 base and 4 bases, there was a span of 19 bases.

The chain carries TRBV11-2 and TRBJ2-5; D might be TRBD1 or TRBD2, each matching 6 bases. This CDR3 has 15 amino acids. Germline V gene sequence: CDR1 SGHAT, CDR2 FQNNGV. The V end was cut by 1 base, the J end by 4 bases, with 13 bases between. The CDR3 protein is CASSLVPGGGETQYF. The CDR3 nucleotides are TGTGCCAGCAGCTTAGTTCCCGGGGGCGGAGAGACCCAGTACTTC. Together with reference TRBV11-2 and TRBJ2-5, the CDR3 gives the full variable domain: EAGVAQSPRYKIIEKRQSVAFWCNPISGHATLYWYQQILGQGPKLLIQFQNNGVVDDSQLPKDRFSAERLKGVDSTLKIQPAKLEDSAVYLCASSLVPGGGETQYFGPGTRLLVL.

This clone was seen at least ten times. The chain combines TRBV9 with TRBJ2-7, with D possibly TRBD1 on 7 matching bases. The V gene lost 0 bases and the J gene lost 4 bases, with 11 bases spanning the gap. Germline V gives CDR1 SGDLS, CDR2 YYNGEE. The CDR3 sequence is 14 residues long. The CDR3 is CASSVAAGGYEQYF. For the CDR3, the DNA is TGTGCCAGCAGCGTAGCGGCAGGGGGGTACGAGCAGTACTTC.

This clone was counted between two and nine times. This sequence joins TRBV5-1 and TRBJ2-1; 10 bases are shared with TRBD2. V shed 4 bases, J shed 3 bases, and the junction held 4 bases outside the gene matches. This CDR3 has 15 residues. The V gene's germline CDR1 is SGHRS and CDR2 YFSETQ. The CDR3 DNA is TGCGCCAGCAGCGCACTAGCGGGGAACTACAATGAGCAGTTCTTC. Translated, it gives CASSALAGNYNEQFF.

This clone has just a few counts. V is TRBV5-1 and J is TRBJ1-1; no definite D call. V was clipped by 0 bases and J by 8 bases, with 11 bases between them. CDR1 and CDR2 from the germline V gene are SGHRS and YFSETQ. This CDR3 spans 13 amino acids. CDR3 in amino acids: CASSLVSEGEAFF. The CDR3 bases are TGCGCCAGCAGCTTGGTCTCAGAAGGGGAAGCTTTCTTT.

Here the CDR3 DNA reads TGTGCCAGCAGCCGAAATCACAGGACTTCTTACTACGAGCAGTACTTC. This gives the protein CASSRNHRTSYYEQYF. V usage is TRBV27 and J usage is TRBJ2-7, with D possibly called TRBD1 or TRBD2 (5 bases each). From germline, CDR1 is MNHEY and CDR2 SMNVEV (reference sequence). The CDR3 totals 16 residues. V lost 6 bases to trimming and J lost 3 bases, with 21 bases between them.

There are a few counts of this clone. This chain connects TRBV7-8 to TRBJ1-6, with TRBD1 as a possible D gene (6 bases). CDR3 length equals 15 residues. Germline assignment: CDR1 SGHVS and CDR2 FQNEAQ. V was shortened by 1 base and J by 9 bases, with 13 bases between the two germline ends. The CDR3 DNA reads TGTGCCAGCAGCTTAGAGGGGGACCTGTTTTCACCCCTCCACTTT. This encodes CASSLEGDLFSPLHF. The full variable domain, in which reference TRBV7-8 and TRBJ1-6 provide the parts outside the CDR3, is GAGVSQSPRYKVAKRGQDVALRCDPISGHVSLFWYQQALGQGPEFLTYFQNEAQLDKSGLPSDRFFAERPEGSVSTLKIQRTQQEDSAVYLCASSLEGDLFSPLHFGNGTRLTVT.

This chain connects TRBV6-5 to TRBJ1-2; the match to TRBD1 covers 8 bases. The germline V gene encodes CDR1 MNHEY and CDR2 SVGAGI. V gave up 0 bases and J gave up 4 bases; unmatched junction bases: 1. This CDR3 is built from 14 residues. This chain's CDR3 is CASSYSDRGYGYTF. The CDR3 nucleotides read TGTGCCAGCAGTTACTCCGACAGGGGCTATGGCTACACCTTC.

The chain couples TRBV28 to TRBJ1-2; TRBD1 agrees at 10 bases. J lost 6 bases, V lost 5 bases, and 3 bases had no gene match. This CDR3 is built from 13 residues. Germline CDR1 and CDR2: MDHEN and SYDVKM. CDR3 sequence: CASSGGTGDGYTF. DNA for the CDR3: TGTGCCAGCAGTGGAGGGACAGGGGATGGCTACACCTTC.

This clone was counted at least ten times. This chain links TRBV4-3 with TRBJ2-3, with D uncertain. The CDR3 runs 14 residues. Germline V lookup: CDR1 LGHNA, CDR2 YSLEER. Between the trimmed V and J ends, which lost 1 base and 4 bases, there was a span of 9 bases. The CDR3 bases are TGCGCCAGCAGCCAAGCCTGGCCCCCAGATACGCAGTATTTT. Protein: CASSQAWPPDTQYF.

This clone came up a few times. The CDR3 loop reads CASSSRDRHTGELFF. CDR3 DNA sequence: TGTGCCAGCAGCAGTAGGGACAGACACACCGGGGAGCTGTTTTTT. V usage is TRBV11-2 and J usage is TRBJ2-2, with 7 bases fitting TRBD1. Germline trimming cut 5 bases from V and 3 bases from J; bases unmatched to any gene: 6. This CDR3 comprises 15 residues. CDR1 is SGHAT and CDR2 is FQNNGV in the germline V gene.

The chain uses TRBV6-5 and TRBJ2-7, with D perhaps TRBD1 (8 bases). V dropped 2 bases and J dropped 6 bases, with 17 bases sitting between them. The CDR3 has 15 amino acids. Germline V lookup: CDR1 MNHEY, CDR2 SVGAGI. CDR3 loop: CASSYGAGQAAEQYF. In DNA form, the CDR3 reads TGTGCCAGCAGTTACGGAGCGGGACAGGCAGCCGAGCAGTACTTC.

This chain uses TRBV4-3 with TRBJ2-7; no reliable D call. CDR3 size: 16 residues. Looked up from germline, CDR1 is LGHNA and CDR2 is YSLEER. The ends were cut back, 0 bases at V and 0 bases at J, with 12 bases in the middle. This chain's CDR3 is CASSQDVGFSSYEQYF. Here the CDR3 DNA reads TGCGCCAGCAGCCAAGACGTGGGGTTTAGCTCCTACGAGCAGTACTTC.